A single sample gave rise to the 5 T cell receptor beta chains below, sequenced in a study of vaccination effects on CD4 cells after COVID-19. Clones were read by immunoSEQ multiplex PCR, and TCRdb kept only the in-frame ones, dropping some. This table has about 76,000 clones, around 77% appearing once. For these receptors, no antigen is known. CD4+ T cell isolation took place after nine to eleven days of culture. The sequences come from CD4+ T cells from PBMCs cultured without peptide, collected before COVID-19 vaccination. These receptors all stem from a human donor who received a COVID-19 vaccine.

This chain uses TRBV30 with TRBJ1-6; 9 positions match TRBD1. Germline CDR1 reads GTSNPN; CDR2 reads SVGIG (reference sequence). Trimming took 3 bases from V and 6 from J; bases not matched to a gene: 6. The CDR3 contains 15 residues. The CDR3 region has the DNA TGTGCCTGGAGGGGACAGGGTATACTTAATTCACCCCTCCACTTT. Translated: CAWRGQGILNSPLHF.

The V call is TRBV28, the J call TRBJ1-6, with D tentatively TRBD1 (5 bases). Germline values: CDR1 MDHEN, CDR2 SYDVKM. V lost 3 bases and J lost 9, with 9 bases in between. The CDR3 is made up of 13 amino acids. The CDR3 here is CASSLIGVSPLHF. The CDR3 nucleotides are TGTGCCAGCAGTTTGATAGGGGTTTCACCCCTCCACTTT.

Only one count was recorded for this clone. The genes are TRBV7-9 and TRBJ2-3; D uncertain. V dropped 1 base and J dropped 0 bases, with 14 bases sitting between them. Germline CDR1 reads SEHNR; CDR2 reads FQNEAQ (reference sequence). CDR3 length: 17 amino acids. The CDR3 nucleotides are TGTGCCAGCAGCTTAGGTCTGACTTATACTAGCACAGATACGCAGTATTTT. It translates to CASSLGLTYTSTDTQYF.

V is TRBV5-4 and J is TRBJ1-1, with D perhaps TRBD1 (6 bases). CDR3 length: 13 residues. The germline V and J ends were trimmed by 5 bases and 4 bases, with 12 bases remaining between them. From germline, CDR1 is SGHNT and CDR2 YYREEE (reference sequence). CDR3: CASRKGGFTEAFF. The CDR3, as DNA: TGTGCCAGCAGAAAAGGGGGGTTCACTGAAGCTTTCTTT. Combining the CDR3 with reference TRBV5-4 and TRBJ1-1 gives the whole variable domain ETGVTQSPTHLIKTRGQQVTLRCSSQSGHNTVSWYQQALGQGPQFIFQYYREEENGRGNFPPRFSGLQFPNYSSELNVNALELDDSALYLCASRKGGFTEAFFGQGTRLTVV.

The V call is TRBV11-2, the J call TRBJ2-1, with 7 positions matching TRBD1. Germline-derived CDR1 and CDR2 are SGHAT and FQNNGV. This CDR3 has 18 amino acids. Losses at the gene ends were 1 base for V and 1 base for J; bases not matched to a gene: 10. The CDR3 sequence is CASSLGLMRGQSYNEQFF. CDR3 in DNA: TGTGCCAGCAGCTTAGGGCTCATGAGGGGGCAGTCCTACAATGAGCAGTTCTTC.